The clone carrying this T cell receptor (beta chain) was counted only a few times. Germline V CDR1 and CDR2: SQVTM, ANQGSEA. The CDR3 contains 12 residues. The junction had 6 bases not matched to a gene; V was cut back by 7 bases and J by 4 bases. The entry originates in a study of CD8+ T cells in alopecia areata. Following RNA extraction, reverse transcription yielded cDNA that acted as the sequencing template. Some clones are missing from TCRdb's copy, which holds only in-frame ones; the method was immunoSEQ multiplex PCR. Of 130,000 to 150,000 clones in the sample, 40% to 50% were seen once. The chain employs TRBV29-1 and TRBJ2-7, with 8 bases matching TRBD2. The sample consisted of CD4+ T cells sorted from blood. The clonotype originates from a human donor with alopecia areata. The CDR3 is CSGGGGQYEQYF. Written as DNA, the CDR3 is TGCAGCGGTGGCGGGGGGCAATACGAGCAGTACTTC.